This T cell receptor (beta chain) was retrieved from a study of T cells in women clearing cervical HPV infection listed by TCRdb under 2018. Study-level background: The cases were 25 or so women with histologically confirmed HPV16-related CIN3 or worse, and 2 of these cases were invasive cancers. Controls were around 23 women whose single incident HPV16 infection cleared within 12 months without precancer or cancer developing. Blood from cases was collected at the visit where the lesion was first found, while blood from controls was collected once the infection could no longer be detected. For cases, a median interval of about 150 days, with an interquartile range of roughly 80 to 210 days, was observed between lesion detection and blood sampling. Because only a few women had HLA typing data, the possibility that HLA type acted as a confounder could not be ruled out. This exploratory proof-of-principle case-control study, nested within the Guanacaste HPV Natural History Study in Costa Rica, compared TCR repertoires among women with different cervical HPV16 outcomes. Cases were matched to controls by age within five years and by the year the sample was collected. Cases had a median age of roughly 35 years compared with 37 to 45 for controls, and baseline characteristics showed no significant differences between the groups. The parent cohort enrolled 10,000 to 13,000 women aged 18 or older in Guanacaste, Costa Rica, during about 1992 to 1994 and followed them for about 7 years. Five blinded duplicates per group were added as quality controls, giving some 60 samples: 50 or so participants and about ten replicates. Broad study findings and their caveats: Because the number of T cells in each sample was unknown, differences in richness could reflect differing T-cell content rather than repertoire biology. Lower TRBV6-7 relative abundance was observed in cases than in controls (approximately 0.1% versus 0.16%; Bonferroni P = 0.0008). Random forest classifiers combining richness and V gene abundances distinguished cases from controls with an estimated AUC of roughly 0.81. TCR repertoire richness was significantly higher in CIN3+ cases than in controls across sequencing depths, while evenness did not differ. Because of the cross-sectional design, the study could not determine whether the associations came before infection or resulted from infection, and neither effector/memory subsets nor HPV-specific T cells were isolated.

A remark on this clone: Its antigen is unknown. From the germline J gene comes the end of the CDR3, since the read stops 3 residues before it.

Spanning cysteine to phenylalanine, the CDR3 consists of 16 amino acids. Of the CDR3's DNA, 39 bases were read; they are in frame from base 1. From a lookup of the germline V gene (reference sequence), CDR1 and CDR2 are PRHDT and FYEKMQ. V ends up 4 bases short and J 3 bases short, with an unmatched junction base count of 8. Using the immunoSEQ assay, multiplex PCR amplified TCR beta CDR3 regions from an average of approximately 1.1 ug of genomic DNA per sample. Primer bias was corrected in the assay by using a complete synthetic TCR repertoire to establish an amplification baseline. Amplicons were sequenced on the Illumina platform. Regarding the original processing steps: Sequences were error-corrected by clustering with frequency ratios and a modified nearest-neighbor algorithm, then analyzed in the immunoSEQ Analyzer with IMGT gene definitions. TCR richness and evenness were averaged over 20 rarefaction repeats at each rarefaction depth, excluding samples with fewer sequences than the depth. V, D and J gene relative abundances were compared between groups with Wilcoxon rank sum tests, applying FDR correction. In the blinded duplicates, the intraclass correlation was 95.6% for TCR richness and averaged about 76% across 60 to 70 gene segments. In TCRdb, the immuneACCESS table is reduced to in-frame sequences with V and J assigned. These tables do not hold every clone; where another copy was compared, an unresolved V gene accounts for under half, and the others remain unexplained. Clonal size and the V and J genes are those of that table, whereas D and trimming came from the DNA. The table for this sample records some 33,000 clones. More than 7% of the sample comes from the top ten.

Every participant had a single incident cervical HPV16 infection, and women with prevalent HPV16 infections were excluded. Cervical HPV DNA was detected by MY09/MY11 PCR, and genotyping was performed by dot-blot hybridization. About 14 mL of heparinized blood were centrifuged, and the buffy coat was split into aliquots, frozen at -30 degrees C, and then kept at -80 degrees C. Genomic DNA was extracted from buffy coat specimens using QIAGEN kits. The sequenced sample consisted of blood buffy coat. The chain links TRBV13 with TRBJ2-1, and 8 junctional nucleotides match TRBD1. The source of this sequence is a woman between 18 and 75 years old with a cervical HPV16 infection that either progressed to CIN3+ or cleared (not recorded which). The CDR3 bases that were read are TGTGCCAGCAGCTCCCGGACAGGGAAACGCTACAATGAG. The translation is CASSSRTGKRYNE. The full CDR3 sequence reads CASSSRTGKRYNEQFF.